The 19 T cell receptor beta chains given below trace back to one sample, sequenced in a study of T cell repertoires in cytomegalovirus infection. TCRdb reprocessed the reads via MiXCR and lists one record per CDR3 protein. The data contain fewer than 400,000 distinct CDR3 sequences, around 18% of them singletons. Source material: PBMCs. The receptors were gathered from a human donor in good health (CMV status not recorded). Some clones in this sample may be carry-over from other donors' samples.

The chain couples TRBV10-3 to TRBJ1-1, with unresolved D. The CDR3 sequence is 13 residues long. V was pared by 3 bases and J by 2 bases, with 7 bases between. The germline V gene has CDR1 ENHRY and CDR2 SYGVKD. In DNA form, the CDR3 reads TGTGCCATCAGTGAATTATACAACACTGAAGCTTTCTTT. This translates into CAISELYNTEAFF.

At least ten counts were recorded for this clonotype. V is TRBV7-8 and J is TRBJ2-2; 12 nucleotides agree with TRBD2. Germline CDR1 SGHVS, CDR2 FQNEAQ. This CDR3 spans 17 amino acids. The ends lost 2 bases at V and 4 bases at J; junction bases unmatched: 5. This chain's CDR3 is CASSLRLAGVGTGELFF. The CDR3 DNA reads as TGTGCCAGCAGCTTACGACTAGCGGGAGTTGGCACCGGGGAGCTGTTTTTT.

This clonotype turned up a few times. The chain employs TRBV15 and TRBJ2-1; D may match TRBD1 or TRBD2 (5 bases each). The CDR3 extends over 16 amino acids. Germline V lookup: CDR1 LNHNV, CDR2 YYDKDF (reference sequence). Trimming took 4 bases from V and 7 from J, leaving 20 bases between them. CDR3: CATSNRDPESRNEQFF. DNA for the CDR3: TGTGCCACCAGCAACCGGGACCCCGAAAGTCGGAATGAGCAGTTCTTC.

This clonotype appeared many times. This rearrangement joins TRBV7-8 to TRBJ2-2; D uncertain. CDR3 size: 14 residues. Trimming removed 1 base from V and 8 bases from J, with 11 bases in between. Per germline, CDR1 SGHVS and CDR2 FQNEAQ. CDR3 sequence reads: CASSLDPSSGELFF. The DNA for the CDR3 is TGTGCCAGCAGCTTAGATCCAAGTTCGGGGGAGCTGTTTTTT.

This clonotype was seen repeatedly, ten times or more. This chain uses TRBV7-2 with TRBJ2-3, with TRBD1 matching 7 bases. Germline CDR1 SGHTA, CDR2 FQGNSA. The V and J ends lost 6 bases and 6 bases, in that order; junction bases with no gene match: 12. There are 15 residues in the CDR3. The CDR3 loop reads CASSHPGQKWDTQYF. Written as DNA, the CDR3 is TGTGCCAGCAGTCACCCGGGACAGAAGTGGGATACGCAGTATTTT.

The V call is TRBV20-1, the J call TRBJ2-1; D remains unclear. CDR1 and CDR2 from the germline V gene are DFQATT and SNEGSKA (reference sequence). V was cut by 1 base and J by 6 bases, with 10 bases left in between. The length of the CDR3 is 13 residues. In nucleotides, the CDR3 is TGCAGTGCTAGAGGCCGGGTGATCAATGAGCAGTTCTTC. Its translation: CSARGRVINEQFF.

The chain carries TRBV29-1 and TRBJ2-5; 12 nucleotides line up with TRBD1. V lost 4 bases and J lost 7; bases outside the gene matches: 10. Germline V gene lookup returns CDR1 SQVTM and CDR2 ANQGSEA. The CDR3 covers 15 residues. CDR3 bases: TGCAGCGTTGGGTCCGGGACAGGGGGCGTTGGGACCCAGTACTTC. It translates to CSVGSGTGGVGTQYF.

This clonotype was seen at least ten times. This chain uses TRBV7-2 with TRBJ2-5; no clear D gene. Germline loops: CDR1 SGHTA, CDR2 FQGNSA. CDR3 length equals 16 residues. Deletions cut 5 bases from V and 3 bases from J, with 19 bases between. Here the CDR3 reads CASSQAGSPIEETQYF. The CDR3 nucleotides read TGTGCCAGCAGCCAGGCTGGTTCCCCCATTGAAGAGACCCAGTACTTC. The full variable domain, completed using reference TRBV7-2 and TRBJ2-5, is GAGVSQSPSNKVTEKGKDVELRCDPISGHTALYWYRQSLGQGLEFLIYFQGNSAPDKSGLPSDRFSAERTGGSVSTLTIQRTQQEDSAVYLCASSQAGSPIEETQYFGPGTRLLVL.

This clonotype was found many times. V and J are TRBV10-3 and TRBJ2-3, with a possible D match to TRBD2 (6 bases). Between the trimmed V and J ends, which lost 0 bases and 3 bases, there was a span of 7 bases. Germline CDR1 ENHRY, CDR2 SYGVKD. This CDR3 has 14 amino acids. CDR3 in amino acids: CAISESSGTDTQYF. In nucleotides, the CDR3 is TGTGCCATCAGTGAGTCAAGCGGGACAGATACGCAGTATTTT.

This clonotype was recorded many times. The gene calls are TRBV6-2 or TRBV6-3 and TRBJ2-1; D unresolved. The length of the CDR3 is 15 residues. Germline V lookup: CDR1 MNHEY, CDR2 SVGEGT. The germline V and J ends were trimmed by 0 bases and 4 bases, with 10 bases remaining between them. The CDR3, as DNA: TGTGCCAGCAGTTACTCGCTAGTTGCGTACAATGAGCAGTTCTTC. Its protein product is CASSYSLVAYNEQFF.

The chain carries TRBV11-2 and TRBJ2-7; TRBD2 aligns across 7 bases. The V and J ends lost 5 bases and 3 bases, in that order; junction bases with no gene match: 7. The CDR3 has 14 amino acids. The germline V gene has CDR1 SGHAT and CDR2 FQNNGV. CDR3 in amino acids: CASSERGHYYEQYF. CDR3 sequence (DNA): TGTGCCAGCAGCGAGCGGGGCCACTACTACGAGCAGTACTTC. The full variable domain, completed using reference TRBV11-2 and TRBJ2-7, is EAGVAQSPRYKIIEKRQSVAFWCNPISGHATLYWYQQILGQGPKLLIQFQNNGVVDDSQLPKDRFSAERLKGVDSTLKIQPAKLEDSAVYLCASSERGHYYEQYFGPGTRLTVT.

This clonotype appeared many times. The chain carries TRBV12-3 or TRBV12-4 and TRBJ2-6; the D gene is possibly TRBD2 (6 bases). V was cut by 2 bases and J by 1 base, with 21 bases left in between. CDR3 length: 20 amino acids. CDR3 sequence (DNA): TGTGCCAGCAGTTTACTCCGACGGGGACTCTTAGTTTCTGGGGCCAACGTCCTGACTTTC. Translated: CASSLLRRGLLVSGANVLTF.

The V gene is TRBV7-8, the J gene TRBJ2-3, with 14 bases lining up with TRBD2. CDR1 SGHVS and CDR2 FQNEAQ come from the germline V gene. The V gene end was trimmed by 6 bases and the J gene end by 5 bases; junction bases not matched to a gene: 4. This CDR3 spans 15 amino acids. The CDR3 DNA sequence: TGTGCCAGCAGGGGACTAGCGGGAGTGGTAGATACGCAGTATTTT. Translating gives CASRGLAGVVDTQYF. The full variable domain, in which reference TRBV7-8 and TRBJ2-3 provide the parts outside the CDR3, is GAGVSQSPRYKVAKRGQDVALRCDPISGHVSLFWYQQALGQGPEFLTYFQNEAQLDKSGLPSDRFFAERPEGSVSTLKIQRTQQEDSAVYLCASRGLAGVVDTQYFGPGTRLTVL.

This clonotype came up a few times. The chain has TRBV19 and TRBJ1-4; D not resolved. The CDR3 is made up of 14 amino acids. V was clipped by 0 bases and J by 2 bases, with 4 bases between them. Germline V gives CDR1 LNHDA, CDR2 SQIVND (reference sequence). The CDR3 DNA follows: TGTGCCAGTAGTATAGAGGGGACTAATGAAAAACTGTTTTTT. It translates to CASSIEGTNEKLFF. The complete variable domain, with remaining parts taken from reference TRBV19 and TRBJ1-4, reads DGGITQSPKYLFRKEGQNVTLSCEQNLNHDAMYWYRQDPGQGLRLIYYSQIVNDFQKGDIAEGYSVSREKKESFPLTVTSAQKNPTAFYLCASSIEGTNEKLFFGSGTQLSVL.

The V gene is TRBV10-3, the J gene TRBJ1-1, with unresolved D. V dropped 6 bases and J dropped 0 bases, with 14 bases sitting between them. Germline V gene data show CDR1 as ENHRY and CDR2 as SYGVKD. This CDR3 has 15 amino acids. The CDR3 DNA reads as TGTGCCATCAGCTGGACGGCTGGGATGAACACTGAAGCTTTCTTT. Translated, it gives CAISWTAGMNTEAFF.

The CDR3 DNA reads as TGTGCCATCCGAAACCGGGACAGGGGTTTCGGTGAGCAGTTCTTC. This gives the protein CAIRNRDRGFGEQFF. V and J are TRBV10-3 and TRBJ2-1, with 10 bases lining up with TRBD1. The CDR3 runs to 15 residues. Germline V CDR1 and CDR2: ENHRY, SYGVKD. V lost 8 bases to trimming and J lost 9 bases; unmatched junction nucleotides: 13.

For the CDR3, the DNA is TGCAGTGCTAGAAGACAGGGCCCGCAGCCCCAGCATTTT. Translating it yields CSARRQGPQPQHF. The V and J genes are TRBV20-1 and TRBJ1-5, with TRBD1 identical over 7 bases. The CDR3 is 13 residues long. Germline assignment: CDR1 DFQATT and CDR2 SNEGSKA (reference sequence). Losses at the gene ends were 2 bases for V and 7 bases for J; bases not matched to a gene: 5.

This clonotype was counted many times. The V gene is TRBV25-1, the J gene TRBJ1-2, with 11 bases fitting TRBD1. The V and J ends lost 10 bases and 8 bases, in that order; junction bases with no gene match: 6. The germline CDR1 and CDR2 sequences are MGHDK and SYGVNS. CDR3 length: 12 residues. CDR3 nucleotide sequence: TGTGCCACCCGGGACAGGGGGATCGGCTACACCTTC. It yields the protein CATRDRGIGYTF.

Here the CDR3 reads CASSGRQGYEQYF. Written as DNA, the CDR3 is TGCGCCAGCAGTGGGCGACAGGGTTACGAGCAGTACTTC. The chain carries TRBV10-2 and TRBJ2-7; 7 bases map to TRBD1. This CDR3 comprises 13 residues. CDR1 WSHSY and CDR2 SAAADI come from the germline V gene. V was clipped by 4 bases and J by 4 bases; unmatched bases: 4.